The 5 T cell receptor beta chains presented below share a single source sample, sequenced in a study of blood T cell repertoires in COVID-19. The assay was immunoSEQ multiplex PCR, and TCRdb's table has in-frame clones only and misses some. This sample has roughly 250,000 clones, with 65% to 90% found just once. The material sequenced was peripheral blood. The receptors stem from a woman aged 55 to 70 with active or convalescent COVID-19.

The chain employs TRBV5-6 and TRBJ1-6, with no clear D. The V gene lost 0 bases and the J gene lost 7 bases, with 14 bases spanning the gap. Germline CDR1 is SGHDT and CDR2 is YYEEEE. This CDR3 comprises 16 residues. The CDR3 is CASSLALGSLNSPLHF. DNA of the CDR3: TGTGCCAGCAGCTTGGCCTTGGGCAGCCTCAATTCACCCCTCCACTTT. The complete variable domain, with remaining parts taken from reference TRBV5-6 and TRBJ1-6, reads DAGVTQSPTHLIKTRGQQVTLRCSPKSGHDTVSWYQQALGQGPQFIFQYYEEEERQRGNFPDRFSGHQFPNYSSELNVNALLLGDSALYLCASSLALGSLNSPLHFGNGTRLTVT.

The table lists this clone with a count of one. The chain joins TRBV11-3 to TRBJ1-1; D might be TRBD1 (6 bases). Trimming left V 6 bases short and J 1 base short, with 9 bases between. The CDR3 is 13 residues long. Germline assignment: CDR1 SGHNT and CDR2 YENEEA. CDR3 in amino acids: CASSPGQNTEAFF. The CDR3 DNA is TGTGCCAGCAGTCCGGGACAGAACACTGAAGCTTTCTTT.

For the CDR3, the DNA is TGTGCCAGCAGCTCACTAGCGGGGGGTCTTACCTCTAGCACAGATACGCAGTATTTT. This sequence encodes CASSSLAGGLTSSTDTQYF. The J gene is TRBJ2-3, the V gene TRBV7-6, with 12 bases lining up with TRBD2. V lost 4 bases to trimming and J lost 0 bases; unmatched junction nucleotides: 11. The CDR3 is 19 residues long. Germline CDR1 and CDR2: SGHVS and FNYEAQ. The whole variable domain, filled in from reference TRBV7-6 and TRBJ2-3, reads GAGVSQSPRYKVTKRGQDVALRCDPISGHVSLYWYRQALGQGPEFLTYFNYEAQQDKSGLPNDRFSAERPEGSISTLTIQRTEQRDSAMYRCASSSLAGGLTSSTDTQYFGPGTRLTVL.

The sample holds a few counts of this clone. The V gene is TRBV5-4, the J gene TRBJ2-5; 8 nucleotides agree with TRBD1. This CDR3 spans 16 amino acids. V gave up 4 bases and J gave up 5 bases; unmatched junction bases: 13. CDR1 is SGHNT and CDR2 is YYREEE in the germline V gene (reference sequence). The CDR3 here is CASSLRRGQGAETQYF. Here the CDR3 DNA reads TGTGCCAGCAGCCTGCGCCGTGGGCAGGGGGCCGAGACCCAGTACTTC.

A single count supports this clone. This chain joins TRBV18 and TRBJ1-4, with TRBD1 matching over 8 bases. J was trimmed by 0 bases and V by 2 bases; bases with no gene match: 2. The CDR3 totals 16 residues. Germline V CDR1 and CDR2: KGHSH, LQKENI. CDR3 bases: TGTGCCAGCTCACCAACGGGACAGGCAACTAATGAAAAACTGTTTTTT. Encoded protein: CASSPTGQATNEKLFF.